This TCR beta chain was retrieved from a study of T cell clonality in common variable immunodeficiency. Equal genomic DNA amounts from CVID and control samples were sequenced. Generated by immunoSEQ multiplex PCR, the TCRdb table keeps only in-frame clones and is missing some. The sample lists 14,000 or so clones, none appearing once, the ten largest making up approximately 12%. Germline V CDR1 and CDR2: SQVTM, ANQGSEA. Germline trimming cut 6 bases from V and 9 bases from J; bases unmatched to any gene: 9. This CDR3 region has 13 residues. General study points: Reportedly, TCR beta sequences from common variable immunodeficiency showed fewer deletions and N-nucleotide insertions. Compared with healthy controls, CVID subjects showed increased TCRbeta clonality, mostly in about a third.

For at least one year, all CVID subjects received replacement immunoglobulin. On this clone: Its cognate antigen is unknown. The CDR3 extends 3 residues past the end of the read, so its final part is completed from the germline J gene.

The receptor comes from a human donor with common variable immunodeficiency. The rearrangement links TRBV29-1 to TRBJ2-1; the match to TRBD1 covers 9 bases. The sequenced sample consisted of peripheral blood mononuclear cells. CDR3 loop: CSVRGTGPSEQFF. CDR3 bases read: TGCAGCGTGAGGGGGACAGGGCCAAGTGAG.